The clone carrying this T cell receptor (beta chain) has ten or more counts. The antigen is not known. These data are taken from a study of T cells after yellow fever vaccination. In making TCR cDNA, 5'RACE template switching added a universal primer site and UMIs to it. MiXCR was run by TCRdb on the 5' RACE reads, yielding one entry per CDR3 protein. This table holds some 340,000 distinct CDR3 sequences, 4.1% found once. General study points: Within FACS-sorted repertoires, abundant clonotypes contaminating from the bulk population could be present. Once the booster was given, most primary-vaccination clones reappeared, at about 97% for CD4 and around 90% for CD8.

J was trimmed by 7 bases and V by 11 bases; bases with no gene match: 5. Germline V gives CDR1 ENHRY, CDR2 SYGVKD. This CDR3 has 11 residues. This chain uses TRBV10-3 with TRBJ2-1; 7 nucleotides line up with TRBD1. The origin of this receptor is a man in his late teens or twenties who received the YFV17D yellow fever vaccine. This specimen was PBMCs, taken 5 days after the yellow fever booster vaccination. The CDR3 bases are TGTGCCGTTCTACAGGGGAATGAGCAGTTCTTC. It codes for CAVLQGNEQFF.